Sequencing of this TCR beta chain was carried out in a study of radiotherapy plus CTLA-4 blockade in lung cancer. Study at large: Objective responses were seen in about a sixth of patients, disease control in 31%.

Study findings and constraints: Peripheral blood showed expansion of tumor-derived TCR clones after radiotherapy and ipilimumab.

Data came from immunoSEQ multiplex PCR; TCRdb stores just in-frame clones and leaves some out. The sample records around 72,000 clones, 78% being singletons. This clone has a handful of counts. Its cognate antigen is unknown. Trimming removed 3 bases at V and 1 base at J, with 7 bases between. CDR3 size: 14 residues. CDR1 is SGHTA and CDR2 is FQGNSA in the germline V gene. The origin of this receptor is a human donor with non-small cell lung cancer who had a complete response to radiotherapy plus ipilimumab. The chain recombines TRBV7-2 with TRBJ1-5; no clear D gene. This sample comprised peripheral blood, obtained from a patient treated with radiotherapy plus ipilimumab. CDR3 residues: CASSLQDSNQPQHF. In DNA form, the CDR3 reads TGTGCCAGCAGCTTGCAGGACAGCAATCAGCCCCAGCATTTT.